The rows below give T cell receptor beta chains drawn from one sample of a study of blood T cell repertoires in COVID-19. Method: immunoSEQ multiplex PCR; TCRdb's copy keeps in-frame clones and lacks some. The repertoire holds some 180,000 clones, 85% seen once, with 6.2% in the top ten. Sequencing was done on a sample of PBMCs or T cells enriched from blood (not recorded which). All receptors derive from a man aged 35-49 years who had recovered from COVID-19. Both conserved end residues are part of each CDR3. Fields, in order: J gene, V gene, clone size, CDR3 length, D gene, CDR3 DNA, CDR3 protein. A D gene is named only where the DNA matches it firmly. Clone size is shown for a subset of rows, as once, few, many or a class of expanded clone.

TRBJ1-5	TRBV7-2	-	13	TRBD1	TGTGCCAGCGCCGGGACAGGGGATCAGCCCCAGCATTTT	CASAGTGDQPQHF
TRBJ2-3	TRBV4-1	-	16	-	TGCGCCAGCAGCCACTTCCCCCTAGCAGGCACAGATACGCAGTATTTT	CASSHFPLAGTDTQYF
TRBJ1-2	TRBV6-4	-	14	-	TGTGCCAGCAGTGACTCGTCAGGGGCTGATGGCTACACCTTC	CASSDSSGADGYTF
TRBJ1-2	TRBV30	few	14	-	TGTGCCTGGAGGGATCCAACAGGGAGTCGTGGCTACACCTTC	CAWRDPTGSRGYTF
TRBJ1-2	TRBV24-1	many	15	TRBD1	TGTGCCACCAGTGGTACGGACAGGTGGGACTATGGCTACACCTTC	CATSGTDRWDYGYTF
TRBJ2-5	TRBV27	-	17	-	TGTGCCAGCAGGCCATTTGGGGGCGCGCGGCTCTCGGAGACCCAGTACTTC	CASRPFGGARLSETQYF
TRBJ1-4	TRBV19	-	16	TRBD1	TGTGCCAGTAGTCGGGTCGGGACAGTAACTAATGAAAAACTGTTTTTT	CASSRVGTVTNEKLFF
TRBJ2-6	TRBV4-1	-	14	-	TGCGCCAGCAGCCATGACCAAGGGGTCGACGTCCTGACTTTC	CASSHDQGVDVLTF
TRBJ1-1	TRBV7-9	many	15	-	TGTGCCAGCAGGTTCCCAGGGGAACTGAACACTGAAGCTTTCTTT	CASRFPGELNTEAFF
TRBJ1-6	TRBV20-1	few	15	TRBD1	TGCAGTGCTAGTACCGGGACAGGGGTTTTCTCACCCCTCCACTTT	CSASTGTGVFSPLHF
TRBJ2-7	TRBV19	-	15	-	TGTGCCAGTACCGCTGGGCAGGGAATCGCCTACGAGCAGTACTTC	CASTAGQGIAYEQYF
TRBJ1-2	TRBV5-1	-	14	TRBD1	TGCGCCAGCAGCTTCGGACAGGAGGGGCATGGCTACACCTTC	CASSFGQEGHGYTF
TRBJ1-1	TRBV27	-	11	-	TGTGCCAGCTTGGGGGGAACTGAAGCTTTCTTT	CASLGGTEAFF
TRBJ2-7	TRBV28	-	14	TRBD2	TGTGCCAGCCGAAGGACTAGCGGGGGGCCCGAGCAGTACTTC	CASRRTSGGPEQYF
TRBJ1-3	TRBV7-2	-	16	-	TGTGCCAGCAGCTTAGTGTACAGACCCTCTGGAAACACCATATATTTT	CASSLVYRPSGNTIYF
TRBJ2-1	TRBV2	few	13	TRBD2	TGTGCCAGCAGTGGGGGACTACTCAATGAGCAGTTCTTC	CASSGGLLNEQFF
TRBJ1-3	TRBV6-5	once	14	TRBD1	TGTGCCAGCAGCTCCCGGACAGGTGGAAACACCATATATTTT	CASSSRTGGNTIYF
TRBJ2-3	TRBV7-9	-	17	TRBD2	TGTGCCAGCAGCTTAGGGGGTAGCGGGAATTCCCCAGATACGCAGTATTTT	CASSLGGSGNSPDTQYF
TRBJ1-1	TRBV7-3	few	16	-	TGTGCCAGTGATTCAGGGGCGCGGGTTGGCGTCACTGAAGCTTTCTTT	CASDSGARVGVTEAFF
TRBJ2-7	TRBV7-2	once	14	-	TGTGCCAGCAGCTTAGCGGTAGTCCCCTACGAGCAGTACTTC	CASSLAVVPYEQYF
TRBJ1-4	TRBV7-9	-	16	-	TGTGCCAGCAGCTTGACGGGGGATGCAACTAATGAAAAACTGTTTTTT	CASSLTGDATNEKLFF
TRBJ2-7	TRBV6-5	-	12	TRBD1	TGTGCCAGCGGCTTTGGAGGCAGGGGGAAATACTTC	CASGFGGRGKYF
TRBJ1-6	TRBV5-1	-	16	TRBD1	TGCGCCAGCAGCTTGTGGCACAGGGGCAATAATTCACCCCTCCACTTT	CASSLWHRGNNSPLHF
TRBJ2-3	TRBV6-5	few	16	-	TGTGCCAGCAGTTACAAAGTCCCTGAGGGTTTAGATACGCAGTATTTT	CASSYKVPEGLDTQYF
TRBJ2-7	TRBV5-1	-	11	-	TGCGCCAGCAGCTTCGGGAACGAGCAGTACTTC	CASSFGNEQYF
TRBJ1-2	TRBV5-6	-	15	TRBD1	TGTGCCAGCTTCCCCGACAGGGACCTTAACTATGGCTACACCTTC	CASFPDRDLNYGYTF
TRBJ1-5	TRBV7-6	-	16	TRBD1	TGTGCCAGCAGCTCCGGACAGGCCCTTGGAGATCAGCCCCAGCATTTT	CASSSGQALGDQPQHF
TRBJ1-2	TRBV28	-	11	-	TGTGCCAGCCTCGGACATTGGGGCTACACCTTC	CASLGHWGYTF
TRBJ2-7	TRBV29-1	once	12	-	TGCAGCGTTGCTCGGGGATCGGGCGAGCAGTACTTC	CSVARGSGEQYF
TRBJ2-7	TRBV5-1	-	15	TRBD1	TGCGCCAGCAGCTGGGGGACAGGGAGATCCTACGAGCAGTACTTC	CASSWGTGRSYEQYF
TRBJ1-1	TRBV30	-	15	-	TGTGCCCAAACCGGAGCGGGAGTTAAGAGGACTGAAGCTTTCTTT	CAQTGAGVKRTEAFF
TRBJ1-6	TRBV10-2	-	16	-	TGCGCCAGCAGTGAAGCACAGGCCTTTTATAATTCACCCCTCCACTTT	CASSEAQAFYNSPLHF
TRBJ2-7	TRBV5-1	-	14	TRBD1	TGCGCCAGCAGCGATACGGGACAGGTCAAGGAGCAGTACTTC	CASSDTGQVKEQYF
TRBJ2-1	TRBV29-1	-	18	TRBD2	TGCAGCGTCAGACTAGCGGGAGACTGGGTCAGCTCCTACAATGAGCAGTTCTTC	CSVRLAGDWVSSYNEQFF
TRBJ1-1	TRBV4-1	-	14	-	TGCGCCAGCAGCCAACATCTCGGGAACACTGAAGCTTTCTTT	CASSQHLGNTEAFF
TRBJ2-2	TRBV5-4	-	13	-	TGTGCCAGCAGCTACAGCGGGCAAGAGGAGCTGTTTTTT	CASSYSGQEELFF
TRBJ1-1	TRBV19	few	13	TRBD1	TGTGCCAGTAGGTCAGGGGGCCGCACTGAAGCTTTCTTT	CASRSGGRTEAFF
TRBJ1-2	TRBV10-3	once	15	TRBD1	TGTGCCATCAGTGACCGGGACAGGGAAGTCTATGGCTACACCTTC	CAISDRDREVYGYTF
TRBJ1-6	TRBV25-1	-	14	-	TGTGCCAGCAGTCGCAACGGTCTCGGTTCACCCCTCCACTTT	CASSRNGLGSPLHF
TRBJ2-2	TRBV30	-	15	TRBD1	TGTGCCCAACGGACAGGGGCCAGCAACACCGGGGAGCTGTTTTTT	CAQRTGASNTGELFF
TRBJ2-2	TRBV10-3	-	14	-	TGTGCCATCAGTGAGTCGCGGGGCATCCCGGAGCTGTTTTTT	CAISESRGIPELFF
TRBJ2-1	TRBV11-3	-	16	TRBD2	TGTGCCAGCAGCTTAGACGGGCGGGGGGGCCTCGATGAGCAGTTCTTC	CASSLDGRGGLDEQFF
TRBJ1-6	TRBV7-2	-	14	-	TGTGCCAGCAGCTGGGTGCGGGGGAATTCACCCCTCCACTTT	CASSWVRGNSPLHF
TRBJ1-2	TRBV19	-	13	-	TGTGCCAGTAGTTCAGGGGCCTTTGATGGCTACACCTTC	CASSSGAFDGYTF
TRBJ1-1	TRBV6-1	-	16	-	TGTGCCAGCAGTGAAGCCAGGGGTTCCATGAACACTGAAGCTTTCTTT	CASSEARGSMNTEAFF
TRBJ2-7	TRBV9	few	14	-	TGTGCCAGCAGCACTTCATGGGGCAACTACGAGCAGTACTTC	CASSTSWGNYEQYF
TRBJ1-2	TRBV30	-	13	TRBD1	TGTGCCTGGGCCTTCGGGACAGGGGATGGCTACACCTTC	CAWAFGTGDGYTF
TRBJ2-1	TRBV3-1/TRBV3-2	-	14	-	TGTGCCAGCAGCCAAGCCGGGTTGGGCAATGAGCAGTTCTTC	CASSQAGLGNEQFF
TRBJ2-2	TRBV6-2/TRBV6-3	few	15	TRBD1	TGTGCCAGCAGTTACGAGGACAGGGACACCGGGGAGCTGTTTTTT	CASSYEDRDTGELFF
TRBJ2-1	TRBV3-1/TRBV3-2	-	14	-	TGTGCCAGCAGCCAAGTACCTGGGAGGCATGAGCAGTTCTTC	CASSQVPGRHEQFF
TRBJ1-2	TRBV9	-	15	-	TGTGCCAGCAGCGTAACAACAGATCCTAACTATGGCTACACCTTC	CASSVTTDPNYGYTF
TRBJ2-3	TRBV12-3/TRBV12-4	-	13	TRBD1	TGTGCCACCGACAGGGGCACGACAGATACGCAGTATTTT	CATDRGTTDTQYF
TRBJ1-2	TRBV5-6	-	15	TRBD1	TGTGCCAGCAGCTTGGCGGGACAGGGGGCCTATGGCTACACCTTC	CASSLAGQGAYGYTF
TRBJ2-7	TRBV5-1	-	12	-	TGCGCCAGCAGCCTGACGGGGGACGAGCAGTACTTC	CASSLTGDEQYF
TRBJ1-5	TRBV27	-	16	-	TGTGCCAGCAGTTCTCGAGGAGGGTTTGGCAATCAGCCCCAGCATTTT	CASSSRGGFGNQPQHF
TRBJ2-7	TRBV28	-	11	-	TGTGCCAGCGGCCCTTTTTACGAGCAGTACTTC	CASGPFYEQYF
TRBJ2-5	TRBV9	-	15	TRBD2	TGTGCCAGCAGCGTGAGCGGGAGGTTCCAAGAGACCCAGTACTTC	CASSVSGRFQETQYF
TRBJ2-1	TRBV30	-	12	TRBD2	TGTGCCTGGACTAGCGGGACCGGGGAGCAGTTCTTC	CAWTSGTGEQFF
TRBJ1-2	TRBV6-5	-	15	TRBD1	TGTGCCACCGATGGTGAGGCAGGGGGCCTCTATGGCTACACCTTC	CATDGEAGGLYGYTF
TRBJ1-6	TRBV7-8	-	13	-	TGTGCCAGCAGCTTTCCGGGAGCTTCACCCCTCCACTTT	CASSFPGASPLHF